Each of the 30 T cell receptor beta chains below was sequenced from the same sample in a study of OX40 agonist ivuxolimab in advanced cancers. TCRdb keeps only in-frame clones here, not all; method: immunoSEQ multiplex PCR. Among roughly 110,000 clones listed, around 93% were seen once. This material consisted of CD4+ or CD8+ T cells sorted from blood, taken in a trial of the OX40 agonist ivuxolimab. The receptor set was obtained from an adult with an advanced solid tumor such as melanoma, head and neck, liver or kidney cancer.

The V gene is TRBV6-6, the J gene TRBJ1-1; D uncertain. V was cut by 0 bases and J by 6 bases, with 11 bases left in between. CDR1 is MNHNY, CDR2 SVGAGI, per germline (reference sequence). The CDR3 is made up of 14 amino acids. CDR3 sequence: CASSYSMARAEAFF. The CDR3 DNA follows: TGTGCCAGCAGTTACTCGATGGCCCGGGCTGAAGCTTTCTTT.

J is TRBJ2-5 and V is TRBV5-5; unclear D gene. The germline V and J ends were trimmed by 2 bases and 0 bases, with 20 bases remaining between them. CDR1 is SGHKS and CDR2 is YYEKEE in the germline V gene (reference sequence). This CDR3 spans 18 amino acids. Here the CDR3 reads CASSLGVDRILDQETQYF. The CDR3 DNA reads TGTGCCAGCAGCTTAGGTGTAGACCGCATACTCGACCAAGAGACCCAGTACTTC.

The chain uses TRBV5-4 and TRBJ2-7; 7 bases map to TRBD1. The V and J ends lost 3 bases and 2 bases, in that order; junction bases with no gene match: 2. The CDR3 consists of 13 residues. Per the germline V gene, CDR1 is SGHNT and CDR2 is YYREEE (reference sequence). The CDR3 DNA reads TGTGCCAGCAGCTCCGGGACAGCCTACGAGCAGTACTTC. Translation: CASSSGTAYEQYF.

The chain employs TRBV28 and TRBJ2-7, with D unclear. Germline V gives CDR1 MDHEN, CDR2 SYDVKM. V shed 3 bases and J shed 3 bases, with 6 bases lying between them. The CDR3 length is 12 residues. The CDR3 region is CASSLWDYEQYF. CDR3 nucleotide sequence: TGTGCCAGCAGTTTGTGGGACTACGAGCAGTACTTC.

The chain recombines TRBV9 with TRBJ1-1; the D is unclear. The length of the CDR3 is 15 residues. V lost 0 bases and J lost 6, with 15 bases in between. Germline CDR1 reads SGDLS; CDR2 reads YYNGEE. The CDR3 protein is CASSVAGQIGPEAFF. In DNA form, the CDR3 reads TGTGCCAGCAGCGTAGCTGGTCAGATTGGACCTGAAGCTTTCTTT. The full variable domain, with the rest looked up from reference TRBV9 and TRBJ1-1, is DSGVTQTPKHLITATGQRVTLRCSPRSGDLSVYWYQQSLDQGLQFLIQYYNGEERAKGNILERFSAQQFPDLHSELNLSSLELGDSALYFCASSVAGQIGPEAFFGQGTRLTVV.

The chain couples TRBV28 to TRBJ1-5; D is uncertain. Germline V gene sequence: CDR1 MDHEN, CDR2 SYDVKM. There are 12 residues in the CDR3. V was cut by 7 bases and J by 3 bases, with 7 bases left in between. CDR3 coding DNA: TGTGCCAGCACCTTAACCAATCAGCCCCAGCATTTT. Its protein product is CASTLTNQPQHF.

The chain employs TRBV7-9 and TRBJ1-2; D not resolved. CDR1 and CDR2 (germline): SEHNR, FQNEAQ (reference sequence). The CDR3 sequence is 15 residues long. V shed 1 base and J shed 6 bases, with 15 bases lying between them. The CDR3 DNA sequence: TGTGCCAGCAGCTTAGGGGAAGGTTTTCTCCATGGCTACACCTTC. Amino acids: CASSLGEGFLHGYTF.

The table lists this clone with a count of one. The chain uses TRBV4-3 and TRBJ2-1; 7 bases line up with TRBD2. V shed 0 bases and J 10 bases; nucleotides not matched to a gene: 12. From germline, CDR1 is LGHNA and CDR2 YSLEER. This CDR3 has 16 amino acids. This chain's CDR3 is CASSQDRPLGAGEQFF. The CDR3 DNA reads as TGCGCCAGCAGCCAAGATCGGCCTCTTGGAGCGGGGGAGCAGTTCTTC.

The chain carries TRBV10-3 and TRBJ1-2; TRBD1 aligns across 9 bases. There are 17 residues in the CDR3. The junction had 8 bases not matched to a gene; V was cut back by 3 bases and J by 0 bases. The germline V gene encodes CDR1 ENHRY and CDR2 SYGVKD. CDR3 in DNA: TGTGCCATCAGTGATACCGGGACAGGGTATACTAACTATGGCTACACCTTC. Protein product: CAISDTGTGYTNYGYTF.

The V gene is TRBV30, the J gene TRBJ2-5, with no clear D. V was shortened by 1 base and J by 5 bases, with 11 bases between the two germline ends. Germline CDR1 is GTSNPN and CDR2 is SVGIG (reference sequence). The CDR3 length is 13 residues. The CDR3 DNA reads TGTGCCTGGAGTGGAGTCCTAGGGGAGACCCAGTACTTC. Its protein product is CAWSGVLGETQYF.

The chain carries TRBV7-3 and TRBJ2-5; 8 nucleotides agree with TRBD1. V shed 5 bases and J 5 bases; nucleotides not matched to a gene: 10. From germline, CDR1 is SGHTA and CDR2 FQGTGA. This CDR3 comprises 15 residues. The CDR3 sequence is CASSVSGTGSETQYF. CDR3 nucleotides: TGTGCCAGCAGCGTCTCCGGGACAGGAAGCGAGACCCAGTACTTC.

The chain is built from TRBV7-8 and TRBJ2-7; no firm D call. Trimming shortened V by 1 base and J by 0 bases, and 13 bases separated the two germline ends. This CDR3 contains 16 residues. Germline values: CDR1 SGHVS, CDR2 FQNEAQ. The CDR3 coding sequence is TGTGCCAGCAGCTTAGTTGGAACGGTGGCCTCCTACGAGCAGTACTTC. This encodes CASSLVGTVASYEQYF.

The chain carries TRBV7-6 and TRBJ1-2; TRBD1 aligns across 7 bases. The germline gives CDR1 SGHVS, CDR2 FNYEAQ. The ends lost 2 bases at V and 5 bases at J; junction bases unmatched: 11. The CDR3 contains 16 residues. In DNA, the CDR3 is TGTGCCAGCAGCTTATTATCCGGGACAGCGCTTTATGGCTACACCTTC. Protein: CASSLLSGTALYGYTF.

This chain joins TRBV7-9 and TRBJ1-1; D unresolved. Trimming removed 5 bases from V and 2 bases from J, with 6 bases in between. Per the germline V gene, CDR1 is SEHNR and CDR2 is FQNEAQ (reference sequence). The CDR3 is 12 amino acids. The CDR3 region has the DNA TGTGCCAGCAGCACCCGAAACACTGAAGCTTTCTTT. Translation: CASSTRNTEAFF.

V gene TRBV11-2 combines with J gene TRBJ1-5; the D is unclear. Trimming took off 0 bases at V and 5 bases at J, with 5 bases between the two ends. The length of the CDR3 is 13 residues. Per the germline V gene, CDR1 is SGHAT and CDR2 is FQNNGV. The CDR3 region is CASSLDRDQPQHF. The DNA of the CDR3 is TGTGCCAGCAGCTTAGATAGGGATCAGCCCCAGCATTTT.

The CDR3 protein is CASSPQDGLQYF. DNA for the CDR3: TGTGCCAGCAGTCCTCAGGACGGGCTCCAGTACTTC. V and J are TRBV7-2 and TRBJ2-7; D is unresolved. Germline CDR1 reads SGHTA; CDR2 reads FQGNSA. The ends were cut back, 6 bases at V and 10 bases at J, with 16 bases in the middle. CDR3 length: 12 amino acids.

This clone occurred once. The V call is TRBV4-2, the J call TRBJ2-5, with TRBD2 matching over 12 bases. V was clipped by 1 base and J by 4 bases; unmatched bases: 7. Germline V gives CDR1 LGHNA, CDR2 YNFKEQ. The CDR3 is made up of 17 amino acids. The CDR3 DNA follows: TGTGCCAGCAGCCAAGCTATACTAGCGGGAGGACCAGAGACCCAGTACTTC. Translating it yields CASSQAILAGGPETQYF.

This clone was counted once. The rearrangement joins TRBV27 to TRBJ2-3; D uncertain. Germline V gene lookup returns CDR1 MNHEY and CDR2 SMNVEV (reference sequence). This CDR3 region has 12 residues. V was clipped by 6 bases and J by 1 base, with 5 bases between them. CDR3 in amino acids: CASRLGTDTQYF. The CDR3 coding sequence is TGTGCCAGCAGATTGGGCACAGATACGCAGTATTTT.

The chain has TRBV7-6 and TRBJ2-1; 7 bases match TRBD2. Germline V gives CDR1 SGHVS, CDR2 FNYEAQ. V lost 2 bases to trimming and J lost 0 bases; unmatched junction nucleotides: 10. There are 18 residues in the CDR3. The chain's CDR3 is CASSLPTPTSFSYNEQFF. CDR3 coding DNA: TGTGCCAGCAGCTTACCGACGCCGACTAGCTTCTCCTACAATGAGCAGTTCTTC.

The rearrangement links TRBV6-6 to TRBJ1-3; a weak D match, TRBD1 (6 bases). The CDR3 is 14 amino acids. Germline CDR1 is MNHNY and CDR2 is SVGAGI (reference sequence). V was clipped by 7 bases and J by 4 bases, with 14 bases between them. This CDR3 is CASKIGTSGNTIYF. CDR3 bases: TGTGCCAGCAAGATCGGGACAAGCGGAAACACCATATATTTT.

Here the CDR3 DNA reads TGTGCCAGCAGCGCTCCTTACAGCGGGGGAAGCTCCTACAATGAGCAGTTCTTC. Translating gives CASSAPYSGGSSYNEQFF. The chain uses TRBV9 and TRBJ2-1; 8 bases match TRBD2. This CDR3 spans 18 amino acids. Per the germline V gene, CDR1 is SGDLS and CDR2 is YYNGEE. V was clipped by 3 bases and J by 0 bases; unmatched bases: 11.

J is TRBJ2-3 and V is TRBV12-5, with D possibly called TRBD1 or TRBD2 (6 bases each). The V end was cut by 6 bases, the J end by 4 bases, with 11 bases between. Germline V gene data show CDR1 as LGHNT and CDR2 as FRNRAP. The CDR3 is made up of 13 amino acids. CDR3 nucleotide sequence: TGTGCTAGTGGAACCGGGGGCTCAGATACGCAGTATTTT. Its protein is CASGTGGSDTQYF.

The V gene is TRBV7-9, the J gene TRBJ2-7, with D hard to call. The CDR3 loop spans 14 amino acids. V lost 2 bases, J lost 2 bases, and 10 bases lay in between. Germline CDR1 is SEHNR and CDR2 is FQNEAQ (reference sequence). The CDR3 region has the DNA TGTGCCAGCAGCTTATCGGGCACCCCCTACGAGCAGTACTTC. It translates to CASSLSGTPYEQYF.

This chain connects TRBV19 to TRBJ2-1; D gene ambiguous. Germline values: CDR1 LNHDA, CDR2 SQIVND (reference sequence). This CDR3 contains 13 residues. Trimming took off 8 bases at V and 5 bases at J, with 13 bases between the two ends. DNA of the CDR3: TGTGCCAGTCGGTCCTACTTTAACAATGAGCAGTTCTTC. Protein sequence: CASRSYFNNEQFF.

CDR3 nucleotides: TGCGCCAGCAGCTTAGGGCAGGTGAACACTGAAGCTTTCTTT. The encoded protein is CASSLGQVNTEAFF. The chain combines TRBV5-1 with TRBJ1-1; D gene unclear. The germline gives CDR1 SGHRS, CDR2 YFSETQ. Trimming pared 2 bases from V and 0 bases from J, leaving 8 bases between. The CDR3 extends over 14 amino acids.

A single count supports this clone. The chain carries TRBV28 and TRBJ1-1; D gene unclear. Germline V gene lookup returns CDR1 MDHEN and CDR2 SYDVKM. Trimming pared 5 bases from V and 1 base from J, leaving 14 bases between. This CDR3 spans 15 amino acids. The CDR3 sequence is CASSRAGQSNTEAFF. The DNA of the CDR3 is TGTGCCAGCAGTCGAGCGGGCCAGTCGAACACTGAAGCTTTCTTT.

The CDR3 sequence: CASSSSLPPDTQYF. CDR3 bases: TGTGCCAGCAGTTCCTCCCTCCCCCCAGATACGCAGTATTTT. The gene calls are TRBV28 and TRBJ2-3, with D unclear. V lost 4 bases and J lost 4, with 12 bases in between. The germline CDR1 and CDR2 sequences are MDHEN and SYDVKM. This CDR3 is 14 amino acids long.

The V and J genes are TRBV28 and TRBJ2-5; 9 nucleotides align to TRBD1. The germline gives CDR1 MDHEN, CDR2 SYDVKM. The length of the CDR3 is 14 residues. The J segment lost 5 bases and the V segment lost 6 bases, leaving 7 bases of the junction unmatched. In DNA, the CDR3 is TGTGCCAGCAGCTGGACAGGGGCCAGTGAGACCCAGTACTTC. It encodes CASSWTGASETQYF.

The rearrangement uses TRBV28 and TRBJ2-1, with 11 bases fitting TRBD2. Unmatched junction bases numbered 8, after V lost 6 bases and J lost 4 bases. CDR1 is MDHEN and CDR2 is SYDVKM in the germline V gene. CDR3 length equals 16 residues. Here the CDR3 reads CASSVGLAALYNEQFF. CDR3 bases: TGTGCCAGCAGCGTGGGACTAGCGGCTCTTTACAATGAGCAGTTCTTC.

This sequence joins TRBV4-3 and TRBJ2-7; perhaps TRBD2 as D (5 bases). The germline V gene encodes CDR1 LGHNA and CDR2 YSLEER. This CDR3 comprises 14 residues. Trimming removed 0 bases from V and 6 bases from J, with 12 bases in between. The CDR3 DNA is TGCGCCAGCAGCCAAGAAGCTAGCCCGGGCGAGCAGTACTTC. Protein: CASSQEASPGEQYF.